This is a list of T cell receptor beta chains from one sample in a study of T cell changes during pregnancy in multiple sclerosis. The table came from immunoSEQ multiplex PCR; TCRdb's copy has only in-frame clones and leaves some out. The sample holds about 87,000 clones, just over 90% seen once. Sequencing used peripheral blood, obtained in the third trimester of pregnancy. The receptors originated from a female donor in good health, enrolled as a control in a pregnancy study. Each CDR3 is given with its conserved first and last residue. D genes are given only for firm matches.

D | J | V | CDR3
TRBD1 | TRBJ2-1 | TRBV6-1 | CASSVSGTGFFF
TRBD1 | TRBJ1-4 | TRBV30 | CAWSVLRGPNEKLFF
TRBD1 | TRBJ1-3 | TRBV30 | CAWSVTGAPGNTIYF
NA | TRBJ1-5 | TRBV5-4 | CASSLGGRGQPQHF
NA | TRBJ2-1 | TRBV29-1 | CSVMATTYNEQFF
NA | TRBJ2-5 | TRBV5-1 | CASSLYGSSQETQYF
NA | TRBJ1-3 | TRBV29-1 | CSVEEAAGNTIYF
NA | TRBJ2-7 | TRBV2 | CASSERFRPGGSYEQYF
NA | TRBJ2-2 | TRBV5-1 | CASSPDRTTGELFF
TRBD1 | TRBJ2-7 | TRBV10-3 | CATRTGRTYEQYF
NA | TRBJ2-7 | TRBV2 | CASRKPTLTYEQYF
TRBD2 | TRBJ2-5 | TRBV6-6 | CASSSGRGPQETQYF
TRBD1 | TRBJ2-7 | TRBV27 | CASSPGTGEVSYEQYF
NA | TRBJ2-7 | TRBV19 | CASTPRAGSTLWQYF
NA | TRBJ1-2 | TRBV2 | CASRQGGKTVSNYGYTF
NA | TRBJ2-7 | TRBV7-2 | CASSLVAGFYEQYF
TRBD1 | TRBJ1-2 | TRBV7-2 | CASSLEGQGRGYTF
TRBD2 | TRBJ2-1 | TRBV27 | CASSSGSGGYNEQFF
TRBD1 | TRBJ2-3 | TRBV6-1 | CASSERTGSVADTQYF
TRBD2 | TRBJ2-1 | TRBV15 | CATSVEDPFSGGPRFF
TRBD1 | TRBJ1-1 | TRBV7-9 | CASSWDRGRNTEAFF
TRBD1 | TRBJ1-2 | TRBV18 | CASSSQTGDNGYTF
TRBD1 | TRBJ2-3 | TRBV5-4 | CASSTYRGEVTQYF
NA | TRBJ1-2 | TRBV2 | CASSRGGGGTYGYTF
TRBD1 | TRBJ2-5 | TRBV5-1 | CASSLGQGETQYF
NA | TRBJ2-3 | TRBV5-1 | CASSSGPADTQYF
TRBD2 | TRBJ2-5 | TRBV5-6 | CASSWGRGETQYF
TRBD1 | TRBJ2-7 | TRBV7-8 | CASSNSATGKADEQYF
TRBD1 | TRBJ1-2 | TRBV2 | CASSEGAQGYGYTF
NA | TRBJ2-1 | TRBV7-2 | CASSLPGFGNEQFF
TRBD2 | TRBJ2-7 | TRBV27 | CASSSGLAGVYEQYF
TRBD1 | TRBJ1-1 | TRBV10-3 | CAISEKGTGENTEAFF
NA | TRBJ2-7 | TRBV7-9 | CASSFPGGGQDREQYF
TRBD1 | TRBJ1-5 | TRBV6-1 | CASSEQGAGQPQHF
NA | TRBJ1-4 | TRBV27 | CASSPRDSNNEKLFF
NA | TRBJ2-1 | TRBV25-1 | CASSEFLLETQGSEQFF
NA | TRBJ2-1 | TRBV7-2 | CASGSWAPYNEQFF
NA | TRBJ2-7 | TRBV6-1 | CASSVRRGEQYF
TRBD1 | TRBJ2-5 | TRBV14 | CASSPTGGQETQYF
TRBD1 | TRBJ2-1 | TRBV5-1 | CASSHGDRGGDEQFF
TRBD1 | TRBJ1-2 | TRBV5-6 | CASSKDRPKIYGYTF
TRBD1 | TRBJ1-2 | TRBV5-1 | CASSLEGRGTGNYGYTF
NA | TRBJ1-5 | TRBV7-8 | CASSLAGIYQPQHF
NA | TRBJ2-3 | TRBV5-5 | CASSLLATDTQYF
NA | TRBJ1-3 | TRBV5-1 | CASSLVVPSGNTIYF
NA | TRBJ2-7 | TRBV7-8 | CASSTGVFYEQYF
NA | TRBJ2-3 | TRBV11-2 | CASSFRVAGTDTQYF
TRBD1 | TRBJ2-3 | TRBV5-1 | CASSEGTGGPDTQYF